These T cell receptor beta chains were read from a single sample in a study of T cell responses to AZD1222 COVID-19 vaccine. Clones were read by immunoSEQ multiplex PCR, and TCRdb kept only the in-frame ones, dropping some. Of approximately 100,000 clones listed, roughly nine tenths are singletons. The input for sequencing was peripheral blood, taken on day 0 of AZD1222 vaccination. The receptors stem from an adult in good health. Each CDR3 is given without its conserved first and last residue.

V	J	CDR3
TRBV12-3/TRBV12-4	TRBJ1-2	ASSLDRGYGYT
TRBV19	TRBJ1-5	ASSPGVQPQH
TRBV19	TRBJ1-1	ASSIDIPRFYEAF
TRBV28	TRBJ2-5	ASSLQGASETQY
TRBV5-1	TRBJ1-1	ASRSVVQNTEAF
TRBV5-1	TRBJ1-2	ASSFRRDAYGYT
TRBV4-1	TRBJ1-2	ASSQGQGYGYT
TRBV12-3/TRBV12-4	TRBJ1-1	ASTMELNTEAF
TRBV5-5	TRBJ1-1	ASSPRQGRDTEAF
TRBV18	TRBJ2-5	ASSPPGQFQETQY
TRBV28	TRBJ1-5	ASNTGIDQPQH
TRBV7-3	TRBJ2-1	ASSATSGAYNEQF
TRBV5-1	TRBJ2-7	ASSAYAGTLYEQY
TRBV30	TRBJ1-1	AWSVRGIGRAF
TRBV3-1/TRBV3-2	TRBJ1-5	ASSQDPTGPQPQH
TRBV25-1	TRBJ2-7	ASSGTDSSYEQY
TRBV28	TRBJ1-1	ASSLTGGKAEAF
TRBV2	TRBJ2-3	ASSEALQYLRDTQY
TRBV6-5	TRBJ1-2	ASSYGTYYGYT
TRBV18	TRBJ2-2	ASSPGGLITGELF
TRBV27	TRBJ2-7	ASSLRSGSTGTYEQY
TRBV10-1	TRBJ2-1	ASSERLGPYNEQF
TRBV5-1	TRBJ1-1	ASSSQDLNTEAF
TRBV5-5	TRBJ1-4	ASSLGPSTNEKLF
TRBV3-1/TRBV3-2	TRBJ2-3	ASSPPRTGGTDTQY
TRBV27	TRBJ1-2	ASSFGFGQYGYT
TRBV12-5	TRBJ1-2	ASGLTAGVPRGYT